A single sample gave rise to the 29 T cell receptor beta chains below, sequenced in a study of T cell changes during pregnancy in multiple sclerosis. Profiling relied on immunoSEQ multiplex PCR, and the TCRdb table lists in-frame clones only, not all of them. Seen here are 50,000 to 55,000 clones, about 90% observed once, and the top ten hold less than 0.6%. This sample comprised CD4+ T cells from peripheral blood mononuclear cells, obtained in the third trimester of pregnancy. The origin of the receptors is a female donor with multiple sclerosis, enrolled in a pregnancy study.

This chain uses TRBV5-5 with TRBJ2-1; D is undetermined. The V end lost 4 bases, the J end lost 8 bases, and 7 bases lay between the germline ends. Germline V gene data show CDR1 as SGHKS and CDR2 as YYEKEE (reference sequence). The CDR3 runs 11 residues. In nucleotides, the CDR3 is TGTGCCAGCAGCCATACTTATGAGCAGTTCTTC. It yields the protein CASSHTYEQFF. The variable domain in full, with the rest retrieved from reference TRBV5-5 and TRBJ2-1, is DAGVTQSPTHLIKTRGQQVTLRCSPISGHKSVSWYQQVLGQGPQFIFQYYEKEERGRGNFPDRFSARQFPNYSSELNVNALLLGDSALYLCASSHTYEQFFGPGTRLTVL.

The CDR3 bases are TGCGCCAGCAGCTTTGCTAGCGGGGGGGTACCCAATGAGCAGTTCTTC. Its protein is CASSFASGGVPNEQFF. The chain joins TRBV5-1 to TRBJ2-1, with 12 bases fitting TRBD2. The germline CDR1 and CDR2 sequences are SGHRS and YFSETQ. The CDR3 spans 16 residues. With 2 bases clipped from V and 6 bases from J, the junction kept 6 bases outside the gene matches. The full variable domain, with the rest looked up from reference TRBV5-1 and TRBJ2-1, is KAGVTQTPRYLIKTRGQQVTLSCSPISGHRSVSWYQQTPGQGLQFLFEYFSETQRNKGNFPGRFSGRQFSNSRSEMNVSTLELGDSALYLCASSFASGGVPNEQFFGPGTRLTVL.

The V gene is TRBV5-1, the J gene TRBJ1-2; perhaps TRBD1 as D (6 bases). The CDR3 has 14 amino acids. From germline, CDR1 is SGHRS and CDR2 YFSETQ. V shed 0 bases and J shed 3 bases, with 9 bases lying between them. CDR3 DNA sequence: TGCGCCAGCAGCTTGGGTGGGGGCGACTATGGCTACACCTTC. As protein: CASSLGGGDYGYTF.

The J gene is TRBJ1-2, the V gene TRBV9, with D perhaps TRBD1 (6 bases). CDR3 size: 15 residues. Germline V CDR1 and CDR2: SGDLS, YYNGEE. Trimming shortened V by 4 bases and J by 5 bases, and 18 bases separated the two germline ends. The CDR3 region is CASSIARTEPYGYTF. The CDR3 DNA is TGTGCCAGCAGCATAGCAAGGACAGAACCTTATGGCTACACCTTC.

The chain uses TRBV6-6 and TRBJ1-1, with TRBD1 identical over 8 bases. The junction had 7 bases not matched to a gene; V was cut back by 2 bases and J by 2 bases. Per the germline V gene, CDR1 is MNHNY and CDR2 is SVGAGI (reference sequence). The CDR3 contains 16 residues. CDR3: CASSYRQGARNTEAFF. In nucleotides, the CDR3 is TGTGCCAGCAGTTACAGGCAGGGGGCGCGTAACACTGAAGCTTTCTTT.

This sequence joins TRBV5-1 and TRBJ2-1; 8 bases are shared with TRBD1. The CDR3 runs to 15 residues. V lost 4 bases to trimming and J lost 4 bases; unmatched junction nucleotides: 7. In germline, CDR1 is SGHRS, CDR2 YFSETQ. CDR3 coding DNA: TGCGCCAGCAGCATGACAGGGGAACGTTACAATGAGCAGTTCTTC. Translated, it gives CASSMTGERYNEQFF.

This clone was observed once. This chain links TRBV21-1 with TRBJ2-2; the D segment call TRBD1 is taken from the table without a DNA check. TRBV21-1 is flagged as a pseudogene. This CDR3 spans 19 amino acids. DNA for the CDR3: TGTGCCAGCAGCACGACAGGAGTCCGAATACCAACGAACACCGGGGAGCTGTTTTTT. It specifies CASSTTGVRIPTNTGELFF.

The rearrangement uses TRBV5-1 and TRBJ2-1; 7 nucleotides align to TRBD1. With V trimmed by 1 base and J by 5 bases, 3 bases remained unmatched. In germline, CDR1 is SGHRS, CDR2 YFSETQ. This CDR3 region has 14 residues. CDR3 region: CASSLLTGNNEQFF. The CDR3 DNA sequence: TGCGCCAGCAGCTTGCTGACAGGGAACAATGAGCAGTTCTTC.

The chain couples TRBV7-3 to TRBJ2-3, with 9 bases fitting TRBD2. J gave up 2 bases and V 5 bases, and 8 bases lay outside the gene matches. The CDR3 is 16 amino acids. The germline CDR1 and CDR2 sequences are SGHTA and FQGTGA. The chain's CDR3 is CASSRRAGGYTDTQYF. CDR3 coding DNA: TGTGCCAGCAGCCGAAGAGCGGGGGGATACACAGATACGCAGTATTTT. Supplemented by reference TRBV7-3 and TRBJ2-3, the full variable domain reads GAGVSQTPSNKVTEKGKYVELRCDPISGHTALYWYRQSLGQGPEFLIYFQGTGAADDSGLPNDRFFAVRPEGSVSTLKIQRTERGDSAVYLCASSRRAGGYTDTQYFGPGTRLTVL.

The CDR3 loop reads CASSYSRGPRGKTQYF. For the CDR3, the DNA is TGTGCCAGCAGTTACTCTCGAGGGCCCCGAGGAAAGACCCAGTACTTC. This chain joins TRBV11-2 and TRBJ2-5; perhaps TRBD2 as D (5 bases). V lost 6 bases, J lost 6 bases, and 23 bases lay in between. The CDR3 loop spans 16 amino acids. CDR1 SGHAT and CDR2 FQNNGV come from the germline V gene.

This rearrangement joins TRBV10-3 to TRBJ2-1; 8 bases fit TRBD2. This CDR3 is built from 14 residues. Trimming cost V 10 bases and J 0 bases; bases outside gene matches: 5. Germline V gene lookup returns CDR1 ENHRY and CDR2 SYGVKD. The CDR3, as DNA: TGTGCCACGACGAGCGGGAGCTCCTACAATGAGCAGTTCTTC. Its translation is CATTSGSSYNEQFF.

This chain uses TRBV6-1 with TRBJ1-1, with D maybe TRBD1 (6 bases). The germline V gene encodes CDR1 MNHNS and CDR2 SASEGT. There are 13 residues in the CDR3. V lost 10 bases and J 8 bases, leaving 20 bases between the germline ends. DNA of the CDR3: TGTGCCATTCGTCTGGGGGCCGGAGCCGAAGCTTTCTTT. The encoded protein is CAIRLGAGAEAFF.

V and J are TRBV19 and TRBJ1-6; 11 bases are a match to TRBD1. The CDR3 consists of 20 residues. Germline assignment: CDR1 LNHDA and CDR2 SQIVND (reference sequence). J lost 6 bases, V lost 7 bases, and 20 bases had no gene match. The CDR3 loop reads CASTPGWTGGESPLNSPLHF. The DNA of the CDR3 is TGTGCCAGTACCCCTGGGTGGACAGGGGGCGAAAGCCCCCTTAATTCACCCCTCCACTTT.

This chain joins TRBV4-1 and TRBJ2-7; TRBD1 matches at 7 bases. After removal of 4 bases from V and 5 bases from J, the junction contained 11 bases not matched to a gene. The germline V gene encodes CDR1 MGHRA and CDR2 YSYEKL. CDR3 length: 15 residues. DNA for the CDR3: TGCGCCAGCAGCCGTGGGACGAACAGGGGTGACGAGCAGTACTTC. Amino acid sequence: CASSRGTNRGDEQYF.

This chain links TRBV2 with TRBJ2-2; a possible D gene is TRBD1 (6 bases). The CDR3 is 14 residues long. Trimming pared 3 bases from V and 6 bases from J, leaving 11 bases between. Germline CDR1 is SNHLY and CDR2 is FYNNEI. This chain's CDR3 is CASSDYREAGELFF. The CDR3 DNA reads as TGTGCCAGCAGTGACTACAGGGAAGCCGGGGAGCTGTTTTTT. Filled out from reference TRBV2 and TRBJ2-2, the complete variable domain reads EPEVTQTPSHQVTQMGQEVILRCVPISNHLYFYWYRQILGQKVEFLVSFYNNEISEKSEIFDDQFSVERPDGSNFTLKIRSTKLEDSAMYFCASSDYREAGELFFGEGSRLTVL.

This chain joins TRBV5-1 and TRBJ2-3, with 7 bases that match TRBD1. The CDR3 runs to 14 residues. CDR1 SGHRS and CDR2 YFSETQ come from the germline V gene. V lost 1 base to trimming and J lost 4 bases; unmatched junction nucleotides: 3. CDR3 residues: CASSLYRGADTQYF. Here the CDR3 DNA reads TGCGCCAGCAGCTTGTACAGGGGTGCAGATACGCAGTATTTT.

The genes are TRBV15 and TRBJ1-1; tentatively, D is TRBD1 (6 bases). V was cut by 3 bases and J by 8 bases, with 13 bases left in between. The germline V gene encodes CDR1 LNHNV and CDR2 YYDKDF (reference sequence). CDR3 length: 13 amino acids. Here the CDR3 DNA reads TGTGCCACCAGCAGTGCAGGGGCTGGAGAAGCTTTCTTT. Translating gives CATSSAGAGEAFF.

The chain has TRBV5-1 and TRBJ2-1; 11 bases line up with TRBD1. Germline loops: CDR1 SGHRS, CDR2 YFSETQ. Losses at the gene ends were 7 bases for V and 6 bases for J; bases not matched to a gene: 9. The length of the CDR3 is 15 residues. The CDR3 bases are TGCGCCAGCGGATGGACAGGGGGCGCAGCCAATGAGCAGTTCTTC. Translating it yields CASGWTGGAANEQFF.

The V gene is TRBV2, the J gene TRBJ1-4, with 7 bases identical to TRBD1. The CDR3 is 12 residues long. Losses at the gene ends were 6 bases for V and 6 bases for J; bases not matched to a gene: 1. Germline V gene data show CDR1 as SNHLY and CDR2 as FYNNEI. CDR3 bases: TGTGCCAGCAGGCAGGGGGATGAAAAACTGTTTTTT. This gives the protein CASRQGDEKLFF.

The chain couples TRBV19 to TRBJ1-2, with 12 bases fitting TRBD1. Germline V gene sequence: CDR1 LNHDA, CDR2 SQIVND (reference sequence). V shed 7 bases, J shed 0 bases, and the junction held 9 bases outside the gene matches. The CDR3 runs to 17 residues. Written as DNA, the CDR3 is TGTGCCAGTACCCTGGGACAGGGGGCGAGGTCTAACTATGGCTACACCTTC. This gives the protein CASTLGQGARSNYGYTF.

The gene calls are TRBV5-6 and TRBJ2-5, with 11 nucleotides matching TRBD2. This CDR3 contains 16 residues. Germline CDR1 and CDR2: SGHDT and YYEEEE. The V and J ends lost 4 bases and 2 bases, in that order; junction bases with no gene match: 7. The CDR3 region has the DNA TGTGCCAGCAGCGGGGCTAGCGGGGGGCAACAAGAGACCCAGTACTTC. Its translation is CASSGASGGQQETQYF.

The chain recombines TRBV5-3 with TRBJ2-1, with D hard to call. TRBV5-3 is marked as an open reading frame, function uncertain. This CDR3 is built from 18 residues. Trimming shortened V by 1 base and J by 0 bases, and 17 bases separated the two germline ends. The CDR3 region has the DNA TGTGCCAGAAGCTTGCTCGGCGGAATACCGAGCTCCTACAATGAGCAGTTCTTC. It is translated as CARSLLGGIPSSYNEQFF.

J is TRBJ2-7 and V is TRBV18, with a possible D match to TRBD2 (6 bases). The CDR3 contains 14 residues. Trimming removed 2 bases at V and 1 base at J, with 9 bases between. Germline values: CDR1 KGHSH, CDR2 LQKENI. CDR3: CASSPLAGSYEQYF. The CDR3 DNA reads as TGTGCCAGCTCACCATTGGCGGGATCCTACGAGCAGTACTTC.

This clone has just one count. V is TRBV30 and J is TRBJ1-6, with D possibly being TRBD1 (6 bases). The CDR3 spans 15 residues. V lost 3 bases and J 7 bases, leaving 16 bases between the germline ends. From germline, CDR1 is GTSNPN and CDR2 SVGIG (reference sequence). CDR3 protein: CAWRAPTGRNSPLHF. The DNA of the CDR3 is TGTGCCTGGAGAGCACCTACAGGGAGAAATTCACCCCTCCACTTT. The variable domain in full, with the rest retrieved from reference TRBV30 and TRBJ1-6, is SQTIHQWPATLVQPVGSPLSLECTVEGTSNPNLYWYRQAAGRGLQLLFYSVGIGQISSEVPQNLSASRPQDRQFILSSKKLLLSDSGFYLCAWRAPTGRNSPLHFGNGTRLTVT.

The V call is TRBV7-3, the J call TRBJ2-7; TRBD1 aligns across 9 bases. CDR3 length: 13 residues. The germline CDR1 and CDR2 sequences are SGHTA and FQGTGA. The junction had 6 bases not matched to a gene; V was cut back by 6 bases and J by 6 bases. CDR3 in amino acids: CASRRDRDSEQYF. The CDR3 DNA reads TGTGCCAGCAGGCGGGACAGGGATAGCGAGCAGTACTTC.

The V gene is TRBV5-6, the J gene TRBJ2-7; 7 nucleotides match TRBD2. The CDR3 totals 19 residues. Germline CDR1 and CDR2: SGHDT and YYEEEE. With V trimmed by 3 bases and J by 1 base, 19 bases remained unmatched. Here the CDR3 reads CASSSQIIYSTSRSYEQYF. The CDR3 DNA follows: TGTGCCAGCAGCTCCCAAATTATTTATTCGACTAGCCGGTCCTACGAGCAGTACTTC.

V usage is TRBV5-1 and J usage is TRBJ2-3; 9 bases align to TRBD2. Losses at the gene ends were 3 bases for V and 5 bases for J; bases not matched to a gene: 10. The CDR3 extends over 16 amino acids. The germline CDR1 and CDR2 sequences are SGHRS and YFSETQ. The CDR3 coding sequence is TGCGCCAGCAGCTATGTCGGCGGGGGGGCCAGAGATACGCAGTATTTT. Amino acids: CASSYVGGGARDTQYF. The whole variable domain, filled in from reference TRBV5-1 and TRBJ2-3, reads KAGVTQTPRYLIKTRGQQVTLSCSPISGHRSVSWYQQTPGQGLQFLFEYFSETQRNKGNFPGRFSGRQFSNSRSEMNVSTLELGDSALYLCASSYVGGGARDTQYFGPGTRLTVL.

The chain combines TRBV9 with TRBJ1-1; TRBD1 matches at 7 bases. Germline trimming cut 4 bases from V and 1 base from J; bases unmatched to any gene: 10. Germline V gene lookup returns CDR1 SGDLS and CDR2 YYNGEE. The CDR3 totals 16 residues. The CDR3 DNA is TGTGCCAGCAGCCCAGGGGGGTCCCCCCGGAACACTGAAGCTTTCTTT. Amino acid sequence: CASSPGGSPRNTEAFF.

The rearrangement links TRBV4-2 to TRBJ2-5, with TRBD1 as a possible D gene (5 bases). This CDR3 region has 13 residues. Trimming took 3 bases from V and 2 from J, leaving 7 bases between them. Germline assignment: CDR1 LGHNA and CDR2 YNFKEQ. The chain's CDR3 is CASSQTAQETQYF. The CDR3 DNA reads as TGTGCCAGCAGCCAGACAGCACAAGAGACCCAGTACTTC.